Presented here are 20 T cell receptor beta chains from one specimen sequenced in a study of T cells in Graves' hyperthyroidism and ophthalmopathy. Amplification of TCR beta CDR3 regions used RNA as the template. HTBI primers were employed in a first-round RT-PCR of the TCR CDR3. TCRdb called the multiplex PCR reads again in MiXCR, with one record for every CDR3 protein. Of 600,000 to 850,000 distinct CDR3 sequences detected, approximately 19% appear once; the ten largest clones hold 16%. What was sequenced was blood. These receptors were obtained from a woman between 45 and 65 years old with Graves' hyperthyroidism that later progressed to Graves' ophthalmopathy.

This chain joins TRBV15 and TRBJ1-4; maybe TRBD1 (5 bases). From germline, CDR1 is LNHNV and CDR2 YYDKDF (reference sequence). Trimming took off 11 bases at V and 7 bases at J, with 17 bases between the two ends. CDR3 length: 13 amino acids. CDR3 coding DNA: TGTGCCTCGGGGAGGGGAGTGGGTGAAAAACTGTTTTTT. As protein: CASGRGVGEKLFF. Using reference TRBV15 and TRBJ1-4 for the parts outside the CDR3, the full variable domain is DAMVIQNPRYQVTQFGKPVTLSCSQTLNHNVMYWYQQKSSQAPKLLFHYYDKDFNNEADTPDNFQSRRPNTSFCFLDIRSPGLGDTAMYLCASGRGVGEKLFFGSGTQLSVL.

Ten or more counts support this clonotype. The rearrangement joins TRBV12-3 or TRBV12-4 to TRBJ2-5; 8 bases match TRBD1. Germline trimming cut 3 bases from V and 0 bases from J; bases unmatched to any gene: 6. The CDR3 is 16 amino acids. The CDR3 loop is CASSFPTGVDQETQYF. As DNA, the CDR3 is TGTGCCAGCAGTTTTCCGACAGGGGTGGACCAAGAGACCCAGTACTTC.

The gene calls are TRBV9 and TRBJ2-3; TRBD2 matches at 9 bases. V was clipped by 3 bases and J by 0 bases; unmatched bases: 14. CDR1 is SGDLS, CDR2 YYNGEE, per germline. CDR3 length equals 19 residues. The CDR3 here is CASSAQGAGGSASTDTQYF. For the CDR3, the DNA is TGTGCCAGCAGCGCACAGGGAGCGGGGGGATCCGCTAGCACAGATACGCAGTATTTT.

This clonotype has a handful of counts. CDR3 DNA: TGTGCCAGCAGCCCCCCCGGGGGCTCTGGAAACACCATATATTTT. The encoded protein is CASSPPGGSGNTIYF. The rearrangement links TRBV5-4 to TRBJ1-3, with TRBD1 as a possible D gene (5 bases). This CDR3 spans 15 amino acids. The V gene lost 4 bases and the J gene lost 0 bases, with 11 bases spanning the gap. CDR1 and CDR2 from the germline V gene are SGHNT and YYREEE (reference sequence).

This clonotype was observed a few times. V is TRBV6-1 and J is TRBJ2-3, with no clear D. V dropped 0 bases and J dropped 2 bases, with 9 bases sitting between them. The germline gives CDR1 MNHNS, CDR2 SASEGT. The CDR3 has 15 amino acids. This CDR3 reads CASSEAGHITDTQYF. DNA of the CDR3: TGTGCCAGCAGTGAAGCCGGTCACATCACAGATACGCAGTATTTT.

The CDR3 region is CATSVGQDTDTQYF. In DNA form, the CDR3 reads TGTGCCACCAGTGTGGGACAGGACACAGATACGCAGTATTTT. The rearrangement uses TRBV24-1 and TRBJ2-3; 8 positions match TRBD1. The germline gives CDR1 KGHDR, CDR2 SFDVKD. The junction had 2 bases not matched to a gene; V was cut back by 5 bases and J by 2 bases. The CDR3 loop spans 14 amino acids.

This clonotype was counted only a few times. The chain combines TRBV7-2 with TRBJ2-2; 11 positions agree with TRBD2. V was pared by 1 base and J by 6 bases, with 7 bases of the junction left unmatched. The CDR3 consists of 17 residues. Germline V gene data show CDR1 as SGHTA and CDR2 as FQGNSA. The CDR3 sequence: CASSLVILAGGSGELFF. In nucleotides, the CDR3 is TGTGCCAGCAGCTTAGTGATCCTAGCGGGGGGTTCCGGGGAGCTGTTTTTT. Combining the CDR3 with reference TRBV7-2 and TRBJ2-2 gives the whole variable domain GAGVSQSPSNKVTEKGKDVELRCDPISGHTALYWYRQSLGQGLEFLIYFQGNSAPDKSGLPSDRFSAERTGGSVSTLTIQRTQQEDSAVYLCASSLVILAGGSGELFFGEGSRLTVL.

This clonotype has a handful of counts. The V gene is TRBV4-1, the J gene TRBJ2-6, with D perhaps matching TRBD2 (5 bases). There are 18 residues in the CDR3. CDR1 and CDR2 from the germline V gene are MGHRA and YSYEKL. Trimming pared 1 base from V and 2 bases from J, leaving 15 bases between. CDR3 nucleotides: TGCGCCAGCAGCCAAGGGCCTGGGGAGCTTACTGGGGCCAACGTCCTGACTTTC. Translating it yields CASSQGPGELTGANVLTF.

Many counts were recorded for this clonotype. The chain combines TRBV18 with TRBJ2-5, with TRBD1 identical over 11 bases. Germline loops: CDR1 KGHSH, CDR2 LQKENI. V gave up 3 bases and J gave up 4 bases; unmatched junction bases: 4. The CDR3 consists of 15 residues. CDR3 coding DNA: TGTGCCAGCTCACCGCGGACAGGGGGCGTAGAGACCCAGTACTTC. Residues: CASSPRTGGVETQYF.

The chain recombines TRBV4-2 with TRBJ1-5, with D unresolved. The CDR3 runs to 15 residues. The germline V gene encodes CDR1 LGHNA and CDR2 YNFKEQ. Deletions cut 0 bases from V and 0 bases from J, with 6 bases between. The DNA of the CDR3 is TGTGCCAGCAGCCAAGAGGCAGGTAGCAATCAGCCCCAGCATTTT. It translates to CASSQEAGSNQPQHF.

This clonotype came up a few times. The chain joins TRBV5-1 to TRBJ1-1, with TRBD1 identical over 7 bases. V shed 4 bases and J 1 base; nucleotides not matched to a gene: 7. There are 15 residues in the CDR3. Germline loops: CDR1 SGHRS, CDR2 YFSETQ. The CDR3 region is CASSTRQGSNTEAFF. CDR3 coding DNA: TGCGCCAGCAGCACCCGACAGGGTTCGAACACTGAAGCTTTCTTT.

This clonotype was seen ten or more times. The V call is TRBV9, the J call TRBJ2-1, with TRBD2 as a possible D gene (6 bases). CDR1 is SGDLS and CDR2 is YYNGEE in the germline V gene. Trimming took 2 bases from V and 9 from J, leaving 21 bases between them. This CDR3 has 16 amino acids. As DNA, the CDR3 is TGTGCCAGCAGCGTCGCCGGGACGGGGGTCATCACTGAGCAGTTCTTC. Its translation: CASSVAGTGVITEQFF.

This clonotype was detected only a few times. V gene TRBV11-1 combines with J gene TRBJ1-5, with TRBD1 as a possible D gene (5 bases). The length of the CDR3 is 13 residues. Germline V gene lookup returns CDR1 SGHAT and CDR2 FQDESV (reference sequence). V shed 4 bases and J shed 5 bases, with 9 bases lying between them. The CDR3 reads CASSSTAYQPQHF. CDR3 bases: TGTGCCAGCAGCTCGACAGCTTATCAGCCCCAGCATTTT.

The V and J genes are TRBV9 and TRBJ1-1, with D tentatively TRBD1 (6 bases). Germline V CDR1 and CDR2: SGDLS, YYNGEE. Trimming removed 0 bases from V and 7 bases from J, with 16 bases in between. The CDR3 is made up of 15 amino acids. The CDR3 bases are TGTGCCAGCAGCGTAGGTGGAGGGGGAACCTTTGAAGCTTTCTTT. Protein sequence: CASSVGGGGTFEAFF.

The rearrangement joins TRBV12-3 or TRBV12-4 to TRBJ2-2; D remains unclear. V was cut by 3 bases and J by 6 bases, with 8 bases left in between. This CDR3 is 13 amino acids long. In DNA form, the CDR3 reads TGTGCCAGCAGTTTCGGGCTTTCCGGGGAGCTGTTTTTT. This gives the protein CASSFGLSGELFF.

The gene calls are TRBV19 and TRBJ2-3; 10 bases are shared with TRBD1. Germline V gene sequence: CDR1 LNHDA, CDR2 SQIVND (reference sequence). V gave up 3 bases and J gave up 5 bases; unmatched junction bases: 5. The CDR3 has 15 amino acids. The CDR3 spells CASSIGQGGIDTQYF. CDR3 coding DNA: TGTGCCAGTAGTATTGGACAGGGGGGGATAGATACGCAGTATTTT.

This clonotype appeared many times. DNA of the CDR3: TGTGCCAGCAGTTACTCGACCAGGTCAACCACTAATTCACCCCTCCACTTT. Its translation: CASSYSTRSTTNSPLHF. This chain connects TRBV6-5 to TRBJ1-6; D is undetermined. This CDR3 contains 17 residues. CDR1 and CDR2 (germline): MNHEY, SVGAGI. V lost 0 bases, J lost 6 bases, and 15 bases lay in between.

This clonotype was counted ten times or more. The V and J genes are TRBV30 and TRBJ2-3; possibly TRBD1 for D (5 bases). The CDR3 covers 13 residues. CDR1 and CDR2 (germline): GTSNPN, SVGIG (reference sequence). Trimming stripped 2 bases from V and 1 base from J, with 7 bases between. The CDR3, as DNA: TGTGCCTGGAGTAGGGGCGGCACAGATACGCAGTATTTT. It specifies CAWSRGGTDTQYF.

This clonotype was observed a few times. The chain combines TRBV27 with TRBJ2-7; possibly TRBD1 or TRBD2 for D (5 bases each). CDR1 MNHEY and CDR2 SMNVEV come from the germline V gene (reference sequence). Trimming stripped 7 bases from V and 3 bases from J, with 10 bases between. The CDR3 runs to 12 residues. CDR3 nucleotide sequence: TGTGCCAGCAAAGGGGAGCGCTACGAGCAGTACTTC. Translation: CASKGERYEQYF.

This chain joins TRBV5-5 and TRBJ1-4; TRBD1 matches at 8 bases. V gave up 2 bases and J gave up 7 bases; unmatched junction bases: 13. The CDR3 is made up of 17 amino acids. Germline values: CDR1 SGHKS, CDR2 YYEKEE (reference sequence). As DNA, the CDR3 is TGTGCCAGCAGCTTCTCGTCGACAGGGGCTTGTTGTGAAAAACTGTTTTTT. It translates to CASSFSSTGACCEKLFF.